The next 19 T cell receptor beta chains were all read from a single sample in a study of T cells after posttransplantation cyclophosphamide. Clones were sequenced by immunoSEQ multiplex PCR, and TCRdb holds only the in-frame ones, with some missing. The table records roughly 23,000 clones, over 95% of them present only once. Cells defined as naive were viable CD3+CD4+ or CD3+CD8+ and CCR7+CD45RA+CD45RO-CD95-CD27+CD28+. Sequenced: naive CD4+ T cells sorted from PBMCs. These receptor sequences come from a man in his forties or fifties in good health, CMV-negative, and a related stem cell transplant donor.

This sequence joins TRBV5-5 and TRBJ1-6; 7 bases map to TRBD1. CDR1 is SGHKS, CDR2 YYEKEE, per germline (reference sequence). This CDR3 comprises 16 residues. With 3 bases clipped from V and 7 bases from J, the junction kept 10 bases outside the gene matches. The CDR3 loop reads CASSSRTGTTNSPLHF. CDR3 sequence (DNA): TGTGCCAGCAGCTCCCGGACAGGTACGACGAATTCACCCCTCCACTTT. Combining the CDR3 with reference TRBV5-5 and TRBJ1-6 gives the whole variable domain DAGVTQSPTHLIKTRGQQVTLRCSPISGHKSVSWYQQVLGQGPQFIFQYYEKEERGRGNFPDRFSARQFPNYSSELNVNALLLGDSALYLCASSSRTGTTNSPLHFGNGTRLTVT.

J is TRBJ1-2 and V is TRBV5-1; no clear D gene. CDR1 is SGHRS and CDR2 is YFSETQ in the germline V gene. CDR3 size: 14 residues. Trimming removed 1 base at V and 6 bases at J, with 13 bases between. DNA for the CDR3: TGCGCCAGCAGCTTGACGGTTTCCGGGGATGGCTACACCTTC. Protein: CASSLTVSGDGYTF.

The chain links TRBV6-5 to TRBJ1-1, with a tentative D call TRBD1 (6 bases). The germline V gene encodes CDR1 MNHEY and CDR2 SVGAGI. Trimming shortened V by 2 bases and J by 4 bases, and 17 bases separated the two germline ends. This CDR3 is 16 amino acids long. The CDR3 region is CASSYVGAIVRTEAFF. DNA for the CDR3: TGTGCCAGCAGTTACGTGGGGGCGATCGTTCGCACTGAAGCTTTCTTT.

The chain joins TRBV4-3 to TRBJ2-1; D might be TRBD1 (7 bases). The ends were cut back, 1 base at V and 8 bases at J, with 15 bases in the middle. Germline V gene sequence: CDR1 LGHNA, CDR2 YSLEER. The CDR3 totals 15 residues. The CDR3 sequence is CASSQGDGGGYEQFF. In DNA, the CDR3 is TGCGCCAGCAGCCAAGGAGACGGAGGGGGCTATGAGCAGTTCTTC.

This clone came up once. The genes are TRBV6-5 and TRBJ2-3; D is ambiguous. The germline V and J ends were trimmed by 0 bases and 1 base, with 8 bases remaining between them. The CDR3 runs 15 residues. The germline V gene encodes CDR1 MNHEY and CDR2 SVGAGI. The CDR3 nucleotides are TGTGCCAGCAGTTACTCTTGGGCAGGCACAGATACGCAGTATTTT. Protein sequence: CASSYSWAGTDTQYF.

The chain has TRBV19 and TRBJ2-1; D gene ambiguous. The CDR3 sequence is 14 residues long. CDR1 and CDR2 (germline): LNHDA, SQIVND (reference sequence). The germline V and J ends were trimmed by 9 bases and 5 bases, with 17 bases remaining between them. CDR3: CASCRVVTDNEQFF. Written as DNA, the CDR3 is TGTGCCAGCTGCCGAGTGGTCACCGACAATGAGCAGTTCTTC.

V gene TRBV5-4 combines with J gene TRBJ1-2; TRBD1 aligns across 7 bases. This CDR3 comprises 15 residues. Germline CDR1 SGHNT, CDR2 YYREEE (reference sequence). The trim removed 0 bases at V and 7 bases at J, leaving 9 bases unmatched. This CDR3 is CASSLDGTVMAGYTF. The CDR3 DNA is TGTGCCAGCAGCTTGGACGGGACAGTTATGGCTGGCTACACCTTC.

V is TRBV7-6 and J is TRBJ2-1; TRBD2 matches 8 bases. Trimming at V came to 0 bases and at J to 4 bases, leaving 5 bases not matched to a gene. From germline, CDR1 is SGHVS and CDR2 FNYEAQ. This CDR3 spans 16 amino acids. Here the CDR3 DNA reads TGTGCCAGCAGCTTAGCGCGCGGGGGGACTTACAATGAGCAGTTCTTC. Amino acid sequence: CASSLARGGTYNEQFF.

This sequence joins TRBV4-3 and TRBJ2-3, with D possibly being TRBD2 (5 bases). Germline CDR1 and CDR2: LGHNA and YSLEER. Trimming shortened V by 0 bases and J by 3 bases, and 10 bases separated the two germline ends. The CDR3 has 15 residues. CDR3 residues: CASSQELVGTDTQYF. Written as DNA, the CDR3 is TGCGCCAGCAGCCAAGAACTAGTGGGAACAGATACGCAGTATTTT.

J is TRBJ1-2 and V is TRBV9, with D possibly TRBD1 on 5 matching bases. The CDR3 consists of 15 residues. Trimming took off 0 bases at V and 3 bases at J, with 12 bases between the two ends. CDR1 is SGDLS, CDR2 YYNGEE, per germline. CDR3: CASSVEGSRHYGYTF. The CDR3, as DNA: TGTGCCAGCAGCGTAGAGGGGTCGCGACACTATGGCTACACCTTC.

This clone was observed a single time. The CDR3 DNA is TGTGCCAGCTCACCCGTCGGACAGGGTCGTGAAAAACTGTTTTTT. The encoded protein is CASSPVGQGREKLFF. The chain has TRBV18 and TRBJ1-4; 8 bases map to TRBD1. Germline V gene sequence: CDR1 KGHSH, CDR2 LQKENI. The CDR3 runs to 15 residues. Losses at the gene ends were 3 bases for V and 7 bases for J; bases not matched to a gene: 7.

The V gene is TRBV19, the J gene TRBJ2-3; D might be TRBD2 (7 bases). The CDR3 contains 15 residues. The V gene's germline CDR1 is LNHDA and CDR2 SQIVND (reference sequence). V gave up 7 bases and J gave up 1 base, with 15 bases separating them. The CDR3 region has the DNA TGTGCCAGTACCCGGGGGGCCATCGGCACAGATACGCAGTATTTT. Translating gives CASTRGAIGTDTQYF.

This chain joins TRBV4-3 and TRBJ1-6; D is possibly TRBD1 (5 bases). This CDR3 has 17 amino acids. Per the germline V gene, CDR1 is LGHNA and CDR2 is YSLEER. V lost 0 bases and J 10 bases, leaving 19 bases between the germline ends. As DNA, the CDR3 is TGCGCCAGCAGCCAAGATTTCGGACCGACAGTTGACTCACCCCTCCACTTT. It codes for CASSQDFGPTVDSPLHF.

The V and J genes are TRBV5-1 and TRBJ2-3; perhaps TRBD2 as D (5 bases). The germline gives CDR1 SGHRS, CDR2 YFSETQ. Trimming took off 6 bases at V and 4 bases at J, with 12 bases between the two ends. CDR3 length: 13 residues. The CDR3 DNA is TGCGCCAGCACCCGGGGTCAAGCAGATACGCAGTATTTT. Protein: CASTRGQADTQYF.

Notes on this clone: Other DNA sequences from this sample encode an identical CDR3 as well. V gene TRBV10-3 combines with J gene TRBJ1-4; tentatively, D is TRBD1 (5 bases). The germline V gene has CDR1 ENHRY and CDR2 SYGVKD. This CDR3 has 13 residues. V gave up 10 bases and J gave up 6 bases, with 15 bases separating them. CDR3 nucleotides: TGTGCCACCGCCGGGACGGGGGATGAAAAACTGTTTTTT. Translation: CATAGTGDEKLFF.

The chain joins TRBV9 to TRBJ1-1, with D uncertain. Deletions cut 0 bases from V and 0 bases from J, with 6 bases between. Germline V CDR1 and CDR2: SGDLS, YYNGEE. This CDR3 is built from 14 residues. In nucleotides, the CDR3 is TGTGCCAGCAGCGTAGATTCTATGAACACTGAAGCTTTCTTT. Its protein is CASSVDSMNTEAFF.

The rearrangement links TRBV19 to TRBJ2-5; 9 bases match TRBD1. Germline CDR1 reads LNHDA; CDR2 reads SQIVND (reference sequence). The trim removed 5 bases at V and 1 base at J, leaving 17 bases unmatched. This CDR3 spans 19 amino acids. The CDR3, as DNA: TGTGCCAGTAGTTCATATGGGTTGGGGACAGGGACCATCCAAGAGACCCAGTACTTC. Residues: CASSSYGLGTGTIQETQYF.

The chain joins TRBV9 to TRBJ1-1, with D possibly TRBD1 on 6 matching bases. The V gene lost 0 bases and the J gene lost 3 bases, with 15 bases spanning the gap. The CDR3 loop spans 16 amino acids. Germline V gene sequence: CDR1 SGDLS, CDR2 YYNGEE. CDR3 bases: TGTGCCAGCAGCGTAGCGGGGGGGCCGGGTCACACTGAAGCTTTCTTT. Translation: CASSVAGGPGHTEAFF. The variable domain in full, completed from reference TRBV9 and TRBJ1-1, reads DSGVTQTPKHLITATGQRVTLRCSPRSGDLSVYWYQQSLDQGLQFLIQYYNGEERAKGNILERFSAQQFPDLHSELNLSSLELGDSALYFCASSVAGGPGHTEAFFGQGTRLTVV.

For the CDR3, the DNA is TGTGCCAGTAGCCGTAGCGGGTCCGAGGGAGATACGCAGTATTTT. Its protein product is CASSRSGSEGDTQYF. The V call is TRBV19, the J call TRBJ2-3, with 7 bases aligning to TRBD2. Losses at the gene ends were 6 bases for V and 5 bases for J; bases not matched to a gene: 11. This CDR3 is 15 amino acids long. Germline CDR1 and CDR2: LNHDA and SQIVND (reference sequence).